This entry features one T cell receptor beta chain sequence. The CDR3 totals 15 residues. With V trimmed by 6 bases and J by 0 bases, 5 bases remained unmatched. The germline CDR1 and CDR2 sequences are SGHAT and FQNNGV. These data originate in a study of blood T cell repertoires in COVID-19. Profiling relied on immunoSEQ multiplex PCR, and the TCRdb table lists in-frame clones only, not all of them. The sample includes about 41,000 clones, around 81% of them seen just once. The sample consisted of peripheral blood. This chain links TRBV11-2 with TRBJ2-1; 7 nucleotides align to TRBD2. This TCR was sampled from a man aged 40-50 years with active or convalescent COVID-19. The CDR3 reads CASRLSGNSYNEQFF. CDR3 coding DNA: TGTGCCAGCAGACTCAGCGGGAACTCCTACAATGAGCAGTTCTTC.